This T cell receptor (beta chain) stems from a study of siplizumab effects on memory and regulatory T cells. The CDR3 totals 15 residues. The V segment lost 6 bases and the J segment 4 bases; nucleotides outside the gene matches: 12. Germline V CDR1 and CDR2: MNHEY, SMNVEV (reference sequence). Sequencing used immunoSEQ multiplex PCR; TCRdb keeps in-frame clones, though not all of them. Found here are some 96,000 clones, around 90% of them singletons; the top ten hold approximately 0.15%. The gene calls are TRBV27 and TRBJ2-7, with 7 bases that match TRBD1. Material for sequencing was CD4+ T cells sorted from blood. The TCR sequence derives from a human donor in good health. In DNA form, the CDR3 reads TGTGCCAGCAGAACCGTACAGGGGAACCCGTACGAGCAGTACTTC. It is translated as CASRTVQGNPYEQYF.